A single sample gave rise to the 16 T cell receptor beta chains below, sequenced in a study of blood T cell repertoires in COVID-19 (dated by TCRdb to 2018 to 2020). Library preparation was by the immunoSEQ multiplex PCR assay. TCRdb took this table from immuneACCESS and kept in-frame rearrangements with V and J called. Such tables lack part of the clones; where checked against another copy, unresolved V genes explain under half of the gap, and the rest is unexplained. Here the sample has 150,000 to 200,000 clones; more than 75% occur a single time. The leading ten clones occupy 3.7% of the sample. The sample was peripheral blood. These receptors all come from a man younger than 30 with active or convalescent COVID-19.

This chain uses TRBV10-2 with TRBJ2-1, with 11 bases identical to TRBD2. The CDR3 contains 15 residues. In germline, CDR1 is WSHSY, CDR2 SAAADI. Trimming at V came to 5 bases and at J to 4 bases, leaving 4 bases not matched to a gene. The CDR3 nucleotides are TGCGCCAGCAGTTTGACTAGCGGGGAATACAATGAGCAGTTCTTC. Its translation: CASSLTSGEYNEQFF.

This rearrangement joins TRBV9 to TRBJ1-2; unclear D gene. Looked up from germline, CDR1 is SGDLS and CDR2 is YYNGEE. CDR3 size: 14 residues. V was trimmed by 4 bases and J by 5 bases, leaving 15 bases between them. The CDR3 DNA is TGTGCCAGCAGCACCCGAGGATCTGTATATGGCTACACCTTC. It is translated as CASSTRGSVYGYTF.

The chain joins TRBV30 to TRBJ1-4, with 9 bases that match TRBD1. Germline V lookup: CDR1 GTSNPN, CDR2 SVGIG (reference sequence). This CDR3 is built from 14 residues. The junction had 6 bases not matched to a gene; V was cut back by 2 bases and J by 8 bases. This CDR3 is CAWSTGGRGEKLFF. The CDR3 region has the DNA TGTGCCTGGAGTACAGGGGGCCGCGGGGAAAAACTGTTTTTT.

This clone was recorded a few times. The chain couples TRBV18 to TRBJ2-2, with a possible D match to TRBD2 (5 bases). Deletions cut 3 bases from V and 6 bases from J, with 20 bases between. Germline V gives CDR1 KGHSH, CDR2 LQKENI. CDR3 length equals 17 residues. CDR3 DNA sequence: TGTGCCAGCTCACCGCTTCCGGGATCCAGAGTACCCGGGGAGCTGTTTTTT. Amino acid sequence: CASSPLPGSRVPGELFF.

The V gene is TRBV6-5, the J gene TRBJ1-1; D is unresolved. This CDR3 has 15 residues. V lost 9 bases to trimming and J lost 0 bases, with 17 bases between them. Germline CDR1 MNHEY, CDR2 SVGAGI. The CDR3 DNA reads TGTGCCAGTCTCGCTTTCACGGAGATGAACACTGAAGCTTTCTTT. Protein product: CASLAFTEMNTEAFF.

This chain links TRBV10-2 with TRBJ2-7; 11 bases align to TRBD2. Germline V gene sequence: CDR1 WSHSY, CDR2 SAAADI. V lost 5 bases and J lost 6; bases outside the gene matches: 6. The CDR3 has 14 amino acids. CDR3 in amino acids: CASSLTSGEAEQYV. The CDR3 nucleotides are TGCGCCAGCAGTCTGACTAGCGGGGAAGCCGAGCAGTACGTC.

The rearrangement joins TRBV7-3 to TRBJ2-1; 9 bases fit TRBD2. This CDR3 contains 15 residues. V lost 2 bases and J lost 4; bases outside the gene matches: 3. Germline CDR1 is SGHTA and CDR2 is FQGTGA. The CDR3 spells CASSLRLAGYNEQFF. CDR3 coding DNA: TGTGCCAGCAGCTTACGCCTAGCGGGGTACAATGAGCAGTTCTTC. Using reference TRBV7-3 and TRBJ2-1 for the parts outside the CDR3, the full variable domain is GAGVSQTPSNKVTEKGKYVELRCDPISGHTALYWYRQSLGQGPEFLIYFQGTGAADDSGLPNDRFFAVRPEGSVSTLKIQRTERGDSAVYLCASSLRLAGYNEQFFGPGTRLTVL.

This sequence joins TRBV2 and TRBJ2-4; D perhaps matches TRBD1 (5 bases). V was pared by 4 bases and J by 9 bases, with 10 bases between. From germline, CDR1 is SNHLY and CDR2 FYNNEI. This CDR3 contains 12 residues. This CDR3 is CASSGVGPIQYF. CDR3 nucleotides: TGTGCCAGCAGTGGTGTGGGGCCCATTCAGTACTTC.

The chain has TRBV7-9 and TRBJ2-7; the match to TRBD2 covers 7 bases. Unmatched junction bases numbered 7, after V lost 2 bases and J lost 3 bases. The germline V gene has CDR1 SEHNR and CDR2 FQNEAQ (reference sequence). The CDR3 consists of 15 residues. In DNA, the CDR3 is TGTGCCAGCAGCTTACTTGGGGAGGGAATCTACGAGCAGTACTTC. Residues: CASSLLGEGIYEQYF.

This clone was detected only a few times. V is TRBV10-3 and J is TRBJ1-5, with TRBD1 matching over 9 bases. J lost 6 bases, V lost 6 bases, and 3 bases had no gene match. CDR3 length: 13 residues. Germline assignment: CDR1 ENHRY and CDR2 SYGVKD. CDR3: CAIRQGAGQPQHF. CDR3 in DNA: TGTGCCATCAGACAGGGGGCAGGTCAGCCCCAGCATTTT.

This clone was detected once. The chain is built from TRBV6-5 and TRBJ1-1; D is perhaps TRBD1 (5 bases). Germline assignment: CDR1 MNHEY and CDR2 SVGAGI. Trimming took off 4 bases at V and 4 bases at J, with 16 bases between the two ends. CDR3 length equals 15 residues. The CDR3 reads CASSLFRELRTEAFF. CDR3 DNA sequence: TGTGCCAGCAGTTTATTCAGGGAACTGCGCACTGAAGCTTTCTTT.

The chain employs TRBV11-2 and TRBJ1-1; TRBD1 matches at 10 bases. J gave up 4 bases and V 5 bases, and 10 bases lay outside the gene matches. CDR1 is SGHAT, CDR2 FQNNGV, per germline. The CDR3 has 16 residues. This CDR3 is CASSLAGTGVFTEAFF. In nucleotides, the CDR3 is TGTGCCAGCAGCCTCGCCGGGACAGGGGTATTCACTGAAGCTTTCTTT. Full variable domain (remainder filled in from reference TRBV11-2 and TRBJ1-1): EAGVAQSPRYKIIEKRQSVAFWCNPISGHATLYWYQQILGQGPKLLIQFQNNGVVDDSQLPKDRFSAERLKGVDSTLKIQPAKLEDSAVYLCASSLAGTGVFTEAFFGQGTRLTVV.

V and J are TRBV3-1 (or the pseudogene TRBV3-2) and TRBJ2-3, with 8 bases matching TRBD2. The CDR3 is made up of 15 amino acids. After removal of 4 bases from V and 1 base from J, the junction contained 4 bases not matched to a gene. Germline CDR1 and CDR2: LGHDT and YNNKEL (reference sequence). The CDR3 DNA sequence: TGTGCCAGCAGCCTGCGGGGGGCCCGCACAGATACGCAGTATTTT. This encodes CASSLRGARTDTQYF.

This clone came up once. The chain links TRBV18 to TRBJ1-1; TRBD1 aligns across 7 bases. J lost 2 bases, V lost 3 bases, and 3 bases had no gene match. The germline V gene has CDR1 KGHSH and CDR2 LQKENI. The CDR3 is 14 amino acids. The CDR3 DNA reads TGTGCCAGCTCACCGGACAGGCCTAACACTGAAGCTTTCTTT. Protein: CASSPDRPNTEAFF.

DNA of the CDR3: TGTGCCAGCAGTGAAGGTCGGACAGGAGAGACCCAGTACTTC. This gives the protein CASSEGRTGETQYF. V usage is TRBV6-1 and J usage is TRBJ2-5; 7 bases agree with TRBD1. CDR3 length: 14 residues. Germline V gene sequence: CDR1 MNHNS, CDR2 SASEGT. With V trimmed by 1 base and J by 4 bases, 3 bases remained unmatched.

The chain is built from TRBV18 and TRBJ2-1; tentative D call: TRBD2 (7 bases). This CDR3 region has 20 residues. Germline CDR1 reads KGHSH; CDR2 reads LQKENI. The V and J ends lost 0 bases and 0 bases respectively, with 21 bases between them. The CDR3, as DNA: TGTGCCAGCTCACCACCCTCGGGAAGGGGGGGGATCAGCTCCTACAATGAGCAGTTCTTC. Amino acids: CASSPPSGRGGISSYNEQFF.